The entry that follows covers one T cell receptor (beta chain) sequence. This entry belongs to a study of blood T cell repertoires in COVID-19. The wider study: Some COVID-19 samples were acute and others convalescent; all came from the United States, Italy and Spain. The cDNA or gDNA used as material had been derived from T cells, B-cell-depleted T cells, or PBMCs.

As processed by the authors: Cell counts per sample came from amplifying reference gene primers. Produced via immunoSEQ multiplex PCR; TCRdb's table is partial and in-frame only. That table furnishes V, J and clone size, whereas the DNA furnished D and trimming. The sample has some 110,000 clones, 65% to 80% seen once; the top ten hold 6.2%. This CDR3 region has 12 residues. Per the germline V gene, CDR1 is SEHNR and CDR2 is FQNEAQ (reference sequence). Trimming cost V 5 bases and J 4 bases, with 8 bases left between them. The sequence was collected from a man between 65 and 79 years old with acute or convalescent COVID-19. Sequenced material: peripheral blood. The J gene is TRBJ1-1, the V gene TRBV7-9; D not certain. CDR3 region: CASSRGPTEAFF. DNA for the CDR3: TGTGCCAGCAGCCGCGGGCCCACTGAAGCTTTCTTT.